The 29 T cell receptor beta chains given below trace back to one sample, sequenced in a study of blood T cell repertoires in COVID-19. TCRdb's table, derived via immunoSEQ multiplex PCR, lists solely in-frame clones and lacks some. The data hold 40,000 or so clones, with more than 65% observed a single time. Sequencing was performed on peripheral blood. These receptors were collected from a man aged 65 to 79 with acute or convalescent COVID-19.

The genes are TRBV2 and TRBJ2-7; maybe TRBD1 (6 bases). The V end was cut by 4 bases, the J end by 5 bases, with 15 bases between. CDR1 is SNHLY, CDR2 FYNNEI, per germline. The CDR3 consists of 14 residues. The CDR3 here is CASSAQGRTDEQYF. As DNA, the CDR3 is TGTGCCAGCAGTGCACAGGGTCGGACGGACGAGCAGTACTTC.

The chain carries TRBV5-1 and TRBJ1-4; perhaps TRBD1 as D (6 bases). V lost 0 bases and J lost 0, with 15 bases in between. This CDR3 region has 18 residues. The germline V gene has CDR1 SGHRS and CDR2 YFSETQ. The CDR3 protein is CASSLEGQGFATNEKLFF. As DNA, the CDR3 is TGCGCCAGCAGCTTGGAGGGTCAGGGGTTTGCAACTAATGAAAAACTGTTTTTT.

The V gene is TRBV19, the J gene TRBJ2-7, with D perhaps matching TRBD1 (6 bases). CDR3 size: 13 residues. The V end lost 3 bases, the J end lost 5 bases, and 11 bases lay between the germline ends. Germline V CDR1 and CDR2: LNHDA, SQIVND (reference sequence). The CDR3 sequence is CASSIQGGNEQYF. DNA of the CDR3: TGTGCCAGTAGTATTCAAGGGGGAAACGAGCAGTACTTC. Full variable domain (outside the CDR3, taken from reference TRBV19 and TRBJ2-7): DGGITQSPKYLFRKEGQNVTLSCEQNLNHDAMYWYRQDPGQGLRLIYYSQIVNDFQKGDIAEGYSVSREKKESFPLTVTSAQKNPTAFYLCASSIQGGNEQYFGPGTRLTVT.

The gene calls are TRBV27 and TRBJ2-5; weak D call: TRBD1 (5 bases). Germline values: CDR1 MNHEY, CDR2 SMNVEV (reference sequence). Trimming removed 3 bases from V and 0 bases from J, with 14 bases in between. CDR3 size: 16 residues. As DNA, the CDR3 is TGTGCCAGCAGTTTTGGGGCAGTGAAGTACCAAGAGACCCAGTACTTC. Amino acids: CASSFGAVKYQETQYF.

This chain connects TRBV28 to TRBJ2-3, with D tentatively TRBD2 (6 bases). Germline CDR1 and CDR2: MDHEN and SYDVKM. V lost 4 bases and J 0 bases, leaving 20 bases between the germline ends. There are 18 residues in the CDR3. The CDR3 DNA sequence: TGTGCCAGCAGTTCCCCCCCCGGGGCGGGGACTAGCACAGATACGCAGTATTTT. Encoded protein: CASSSPPGAGTSTDTQYF.

The chain employs TRBV6-5 and TRBJ1-1; possible D gene TRBD1, 6 bases. CDR1 and CDR2 from the germline V gene are MNHEY and SVGAGI. Trimming cost V 0 bases and J 3 bases, with 14 bases left between them. The CDR3 contains 16 residues. CDR3 DNA sequence: TGTGCCAGCAGTTACTCTCGGGACACGGGCGACACTGAAGCTTTCTTT. It encodes CASSYSRDTGDTEAFF.

V usage is TRBV10-3 and J usage is TRBJ2-1, with 8 bases fitting TRBD2. The junction had 7 bases not matched to a gene; V was cut back by 2 bases and J by 7 bases. CDR1 is ENHRY, CDR2 SYGVKD, per germline. The CDR3 is 15 amino acids. For the CDR3, the DNA is TGTGCCATCAGTGAGCGTATACTAGCGGAAAATGAGCAGTTCTTC. Its translation: CAISERILAENEQFF.

The CDR3 is CASSPGGLAGVNEQFF. The CDR3 nucleotides are TGTGCCAGCAGCCCAGGGGGACTAGCGGGAGTCAATGAGCAGTTCTTC. The chain couples TRBV7-3 to TRBJ2-1, with 14 nucleotides matching TRBD2. Germline V gene data show CDR1 as SGHTA and CDR2 as FQGTGA. The CDR3 covers 16 residues. The trim removed 5 bases at V and 6 bases at J, leaving 6 bases unmatched.

V gene TRBV14 combines with J gene TRBJ1-6; TRBD1 is a possible D gene (6 bases). The CDR3 has 16 residues. Germline V gene data show CDR1 as SGHDN and CDR2 as FVKESK. Deletions cut 4 bases from V and 10 bases from J, with 20 bases between. The CDR3 here is CASSPRRGAFPSPLHF. CDR3 sequence (DNA): TGTGCCAGCAGCCCCCGGCGGGGGGCTTTCCCCTCACCCCTCCACTTT.

The V gene is TRBV19, the J gene TRBJ2-5; 9 bases are a match to TRBD2. CDR1 is LNHDA, CDR2 SQIVND, per germline (reference sequence). This CDR3 has 13 amino acids. Losses at the gene ends were 10 bases for V and 4 bases for J; bases not matched to a gene: 7. CDR3 sequence (DNA): TGTGCCACCTCGGGACTAGCAGGAGAGACCCAGTACTTC. It specifies CATSGLAGETQYF.

The chain carries TRBV7-2 and TRBJ2-5, with 7 bases identical to TRBD1. The CDR3 length is 14 residues. Germline-derived CDR1 and CDR2 are SGHTA and FQGNSA. The ends lost 4 bases at V and 5 bases at J; junction bases unmatched: 7. CDR3 sequence: CASSSGTVLETQYF. CDR3 DNA: TGTGCCAGCAGCTCCGGGACAGTTCTTGAGACCCAGTACTTC.

The gene calls are TRBV4-1 and TRBJ2-1; D gene uncertain. In germline, CDR1 is MGHRA, CDR2 YSYEKL. CDR3 length: 16 amino acids. V was clipped by 0 bases and J by 4 bases, with 13 bases between them. The CDR3 spells CASSQEKAGAYNEQFF. The CDR3 coding sequence is TGCGCCAGCAGCCAAGAGAAGGCTGGAGCATACAATGAGCAGTTCTTC.

The chain carries TRBV14 and TRBJ1-1; D not resolved. V lost 1 base to trimming and J lost 2 bases, with 5 bases between them. CDR1 SGHDN and CDR2 FVKESK come from the germline V gene. This CDR3 is built from 13 residues. This chain's CDR3 is CASSQGVNTEAFF. In DNA form, the CDR3 reads TGTGCCAGCAGCCAAGGCGTAAACACTGAAGCTTTCTTT. Using reference TRBV14 and TRBJ1-1 for the parts outside the CDR3, the full variable domain is EAGVTQFPSHSVIEKGQTVTLRCDPISGHDNLYWYRRVMGKEIKFLLHFVKESKQDESGMPNNRFLAERTGGTYSTLKVQPAELEDSGVYFCASSQGVNTEAFFGQGTRLTVV.

This clone came up a few times. J is TRBJ2-2 and V is TRBV19; 9 bases line up with TRBD2. Germline trimming cut 4 bases from V and 1 base from J; bases unmatched to any gene: 1. There are 15 residues in the CDR3. Germline-derived CDR1 and CDR2 are LNHDA and SQIVND (reference sequence). As DNA, the CDR3 is TGTGCCAGTAGTAGCGGGAGGGGGAACACCGGGGAGCTGTTTTTT. As protein: CASSSGRGNTGELFF. Filled out from reference TRBV19 and TRBJ2-2, the complete variable domain reads DGGITQSPKYLFRKEGQNVTLSCEQNLNHDAMYWYRQDPGQGLRLIYYSQIVNDFQKGDIAEGYSVSREKKESFPLTVTSAQKNPTAFYLCASSSGRGNTGELFFGEGSRLTVL.

The chain links TRBV5-1 to TRBJ2-7; 8 bases align to TRBD1. V was clipped by 4 bases and J by 5 bases; unmatched bases: 5. Germline assignment: CDR1 SGHRS and CDR2 YFSETQ. The CDR3 is 13 residues long. Written as DNA, the CDR3 is TGCGCCAGCAGCCCACAGGGGGTAGACGAGCAGTACTTC. As protein: CASSPQGVDEQYF.

The rearrangement links TRBV6-6 to TRBJ2-6; D ambiguous. The CDR3 contains 14 residues. Germline CDR1 MNHNY, CDR2 SVGAGI (reference sequence). Trimming cost V 6 bases and J 0 bases, with 6 bases left between them. The CDR3 DNA reads TGTGCCAGCAGGCCGAGCTCTGGGGCCAACGTCCTGACTTTC. Translation gives CASRPSSGANVLTF.

The V gene is TRBV10-3, the J gene TRBJ2-2; TRBD2 aligns across 10 bases. The J segment lost 0 bases and the V segment lost 4 bases, leaving 8 bases of the junction unmatched. CDR1 is ENHRY and CDR2 is SYGVKD in the germline V gene. The CDR3 sequence is 18 residues long. The CDR3 nucleotides are TGTGCCATCAGTGGTGAGCGGGAGGGCCTTACGAACACCGGGGAGCTGTTTTTT. Translating gives CAISGEREGLTNTGELFF.

The rearrangement links TRBV7-9 to TRBJ2-3, with 7 bases fitting TRBD1. V shed 7 bases, J shed 2 bases, and the junction held 9 bases outside the gene matches. The germline V gene encodes CDR1 SEHNR and CDR2 FQNEAQ (reference sequence). The CDR3 is 15 residues long. The CDR3: CASTSGRGNTDTQYF. DNA of the CDR3: TGTGCCAGCACCTCGGGCAGGGGGAACACAGATACGCAGTATTTT.

This clone has only one observation. The CDR3 DNA is TGCGCCAGCAGCCAAGAAGGTGGGCATCAGCCCCAGCATTTT. The encoded protein is CASSQEGGHQPQHF. The chain uses TRBV4-1 and TRBJ1-5; D gene ambiguous. Germline V gene sequence: CDR1 MGHRA, CDR2 YSYEKL. Trimming stripped 0 bases from V and 5 bases from J, with 8 bases between. The CDR3 contains 14 residues.

This chain joins TRBV28 and TRBJ2-7, with a weak D call TRBD2 (6 bases). Between the trimmed V and J ends, which lost 6 bases and 3 bases, there was a span of 12 bases. CDR1 and CDR2 (germline): MDHEN, SYDVKM. The CDR3 is 13 amino acids. CDR3 region: CASSLGTFYEQYF. The CDR3 DNA follows: TGTGCCAGCAGCCTGGGGACTTTCTACGAGCAGTACTTC.

The V and J genes are TRBV18 and TRBJ2-2, with 8 bases that match TRBD2. Losses at the gene ends were 6 bases for V and 0 bases for J; bases not matched to a gene: 3. The CDR3 is made up of 15 amino acids. The germline CDR1 and CDR2 sequences are KGHSH and LQKENI. The CDR3 here is CASSTGGANTGELFF. In DNA, the CDR3 is TGTGCCAGCTCTACCGGGGGGGCGAACACCGGGGAGCTGTTTTTT.

The V call is TRBV6-5, the J call TRBJ2-1; D unclear. Germline-derived CDR1 and CDR2 are MNHEY and SVGAGI. CDR3 length: 14 amino acids. V was cut by 4 bases and J by 9 bases, with 16 bases left in between. This CDR3 reads CASSSPPEDSEQFF. For the CDR3, the DNA is TGTGCCAGCAGTTCCCCCCCCGAGGATAGTGAGCAGTTCTTC.

The chain recombines TRBV19 with TRBJ2-3, with TRBD1 as a possible D gene (5 bases). Per the germline V gene, CDR1 is LNHDA and CDR2 is SQIVND (reference sequence). V lost 5 bases, J lost 4 bases, and 22 bases lay in between. The CDR3 loop spans 17 amino acids. In DNA form, the CDR3 reads TGTGCCAGTAGTTCCACACAACGGTTCCGCAGGGCAGATACGCAGTATTTT. This sequence encodes CASSSTQRFRRADTQYF.

CDR3 nucleotides: TGTGCCAGCAGAGCAGGGGCGCCTAAGGGGACTGAAGCTTTCTTT. This translates into CASRAGAPKGTEAFF. V gene TRBV2 combines with J gene TRBJ1-1, with D maybe TRBD1 (6 bases). CDR1 and CDR2 from the germline V gene are SNHLY and FYNNEI. V was pared by 6 bases and J by 5 bases, with 19 bases between. CDR3 length: 15 residues.

The V call is TRBV6-5, the J call TRBJ1-6, with D perhaps TRBD1 (5 bases). Deletions cut 7 bases from V and 8 bases from J, with 12 bases between. The germline CDR1 and CDR2 sequences are MNHEY and SVGAGI. The CDR3 loop spans 13 amino acids. The CDR3 bases are TGTGCCAGCACAGGGCTTATGGATTCACCCCTCCACTTT. It codes for CASTGLMDSPLHF.

The chain carries TRBV6-2 or TRBV6-3 and TRBJ1-1; 8 bases align to TRBD1. The ends lost 6 bases at V and 11 bases at J; junction bases unmatched: 14. This CDR3 is built from 14 residues. In germline, CDR1 is MNHEY, CDR2 SVGEGT. The CDR3 is CASSHPGQVVKAFF. The CDR3 bases are TGTGCCAGCAGCCACCCGGGACAGGTTGTCAAGGCTTTCTTT.

The chain recombines TRBV3-1 (or the pseudogene TRBV3-2) with TRBJ2-1; TRBD2 is a possible D gene (6 bases). With 7 bases removed from V and 5 bases from J, the gap between germline ends came to 33 bases. The CDR3 is 20 amino acids. The germline V gene encodes CDR1 LGHDT and CDR2 YNNKEL (reference sequence). As DNA, the CDR3 is TGTGCCAGCACCCGGGCCAGGTTGAGCGCGTCGATAGCGGAAGACAATGAGCAGTTCTTC. Amino acid sequence: CASTRARLSASIAEDNEQFF.

To note about this clone: The sample carries other DNA sequences with the same CDR3. V gene TRBV5-1 combines with J gene TRBJ1-4; TRBD1 might be the D (6 bases). V gave up 3 bases and J gave up 0 bases, with 9 bases separating them. CDR3 length: 15 residues. In germline, CDR1 is SGHRS, CDR2 YFSETQ. CDR3 coding DNA: TGCGCCAGCAGCTCCGGACAGACAACTAATGAAAAACTGTTTTTT. Amino acids: CASSSGQTTNEKLFF.

The chain couples TRBV10-3 to TRBJ2-5; possibly TRBD1 for D (5 bases). V lost 2 bases, J lost 5 bases, and 9 bases lay in between. Germline V gives CDR1 ENHRY, CDR2 SYGVKD. The CDR3 is 13 amino acids. CDR3 in amino acids: CAISERGWETQYF. In DNA form, the CDR3 reads TGTGCCATCAGTGAGAGGGGTTGGGAGACCCAGTACTTC.